The T cell receptor (beta chain) described here comes from a study of sequential checkpoint blockade in melanoma. Study at large: 91 pretreatment tumor DNA samples were TCRβ immunosequenced. Fewer than 25 patients had tumor biopsies before treatment and at week 13.

The sample holds many counts of this clone. Its antigen remains unknown. Notes on the study in general: Patients with week-13 increases in T-cell fraction and clonality benefited about 30 times more often.

The data were produced by immunoSEQ multiplex PCR, yet TCRdb's version contains in-frame clones alone and is incomplete. This table has 6,000 to 9,000 clones, 28% appearing once. The germline V gene encodes CDR1 SGHNT and CDR2 YENEEA. The CDR3 is 14 residues long. V was cut by 1 base and J by 0 bases, with 4 bases left in between. Treatment described: randomized to nivolumab then ipilimumab (arm A) or the reverse (arm B). The rearrangement links TRBV11-3 to TRBJ1-5; D not certain. The material sequenced was tumor tissue (inferred from file names), taken from a patient given nivolumab and ipilimumab in sequence. The source of this sequence is a human donor with melanoma. In DNA, the CDR3 is TGTGCCAGCAGCTTAGGCGATAGCAATCAGCCCCAGCATTTT. Its protein product is CASSLGDSNQPQHF.